The 20 T cell receptor beta chains reported below all come from one sample, sequenced in a study of T cell repertoires in cytomegalovirus infection. TCRdb independently ran MiXCR on the reads; one entry per CDR3 protein. This table has approximately 180,000 distinct CDR3 sequences, approximately 19% appearing once. Input material: PBMCs. The receptors stem from a human donor in good health (CMV status not recorded). Some clones in this sample may be carry-over from other donors' samples.

This clonotype was counted many times. This chain joins TRBV7-8 and TRBJ2-2; D uncertain. The ends were cut back, 2 bases at V and 5 bases at J, with 6 bases in the middle. Germline values: CDR1 SGHVS, CDR2 FQNEAQ. This CDR3 spans 13 amino acids. The CDR3 region is CASSLIGTGELFF. The CDR3 DNA reads TGTGCCAGCAGCTTAATAGGGACCGGGGAGCTGTTTTTT.

This clonotype was counted many times. V gene TRBV28 combines with J gene TRBJ1-1; D not certain. V was shortened by 3 bases and J by 3 bases, with 5 bases between the two germline ends. The CDR3 loop spans 12 amino acids. Looked up from germline, CDR1 is MDHEN and CDR2 is SYDVKM. DNA of the CDR3: TGTGCCAGCAGTTTTGGGTACACTGAAGCTTTCTTT. Its protein is CASSFGYTEAFF.

This clonotype has at least ten counts. The chain is built from TRBV7-2 and TRBJ2-5, with D hard to call. V was trimmed by 4 bases and J by 5 bases, leaving 5 bases between them. CDR1 and CDR2 from the germline V gene are SGHTA and FQGNSA. The CDR3 loop spans 11 amino acids. CDR3 protein: CASSSAETQYF. The CDR3 DNA is TGTGCCAGCAGCTCAGCCGAGACCCAGTACTTC.

This clonotype has a count of ten or more. This rearrangement joins TRBV7-3 to TRBJ2-2; 7 bases are shared with TRBD2. J lost 3 bases, V lost 3 bases, and 1 base had no gene match. The CDR3 covers 14 residues. Germline assignment: CDR1 SGHTA and CDR2 FQGTGA. CDR3 coding DNA: TGTGCCAGCAGCTTGGCGGGGGACACCGGGGAGCTGTTTTTT. Translation: CASSLAGDTGELFF.

The rearrangement uses TRBV6-2 or TRBV6-3 and TRBJ1-1, with D uncertain. This CDR3 comprises 13 residues. Germline CDR1 is MNHEY and CDR2 is SVGEGT. The V end lost 4 bases, the J end lost 3 bases, and 9 bases lay between the germline ends. CDR3 coding DNA: TGTGCCAGCAGTTCAGAGGGTTACACTGAAGCTTTCTTT. Protein product: CASSSEGYTEAFF.

This clonotype has just a few counts. The CDR3 loop is CATTGGRANVLTF. DNA of the CDR3: TGTGCCACCACAGGGGGCAGGGCCAACGTCCTGACTTTC. The chain joins TRBV19 to TRBJ2-6, with TRBD1 matching 9 bases. V trimming: 10 bases; J trimming: 5 bases; junction bases outside the gene matches: 3. The CDR3 length is 13 residues. Germline CDR1 is LNHDA and CDR2 is SQIVND (reference sequence).

This clonotype was detected only a few times. The chain is built from TRBV2 and TRBJ2-2; 8 bases match TRBD2. CDR1 is SNHLY, CDR2 FYNNEI, per germline. The CDR3 totals 15 residues. The V and J ends lost 10 bases and 0 bases, in that order; junction bases with no gene match: 7. The CDR3 DNA reads as TGTGCCACCGCGGGGGGCCGCGCGAACACCGGGGAGCTGTTTTTT. Its translation is CATAGGRANTGELFF.

The sample holds a few counts of this clonotype. The rearrangement joins TRBV12-3 or TRBV12-4 to TRBJ2-7; 12 bases are shared with TRBD1. V was clipped by 5 bases and J by 5 bases; unmatched bases: 7. The CDR3 runs 15 residues. The DNA of the CDR3 is TGTGCCAGCAGTACCCGGGACAGGGGGCAGGACGAGCAGTACTTC. Translated, it gives CASSTRDRGQDEQYF.

This clonotype was seen only a few times. The rearrangement uses TRBV28 and TRBJ2-7; D not certain. The CDR3 loop spans 12 amino acids. CDR1 and CDR2 (germline): MDHEN, SYDVKM. V dropped 7 bases and J dropped 4 bases, with 11 bases sitting between them. The DNA for the CDR3 is TGTGCCAGCAAAGACGGCGGTTACGAGCAGTACTTC. Its translation is CASKDGGYEQYF.

The chain carries TRBV12-3 or TRBV12-4 and TRBJ2-3; 7 nucleotides line up with TRBD1. This CDR3 is built from 14 residues. J lost 1 base, V lost 7 bases, and 5 bases had no gene match. CDR3 sequence reads: CASTQGMGTDTQYF. The CDR3 nucleotides are TGTGCCAGCACACAGGGGATGGGCACAGATACGCAGTATTTT.

This clonotype has a count of ten or more. The chain employs TRBV6-2 or TRBV6-3 and TRBJ1-5, with D possibly being TRBD1 (5 bases). Trimming removed 2 bases at V and 5 bases at J, with 7 bases between. Germline lookup yields CDR1 MNHEY and CDR2 SVGEGT. The CDR3 is 13 residues long. Here the CDR3 DNA reads TGTGCCAGCAGTTACGACAGATATCAGCCCCAGCATTTT. It yields the protein CASSYDRYQPQHF.

The chain couples TRBV5-1 to TRBJ2-5; 7 bases are shared with TRBD1. This CDR3 region has 13 residues. The V gene end was trimmed by 0 bases and the J gene end by 7 bases; junction bases not matched to a gene: 3. Germline CDR1 SGHRS, CDR2 YFSETQ. The CDR3 here is CASSLEGQRTQYF. The CDR3 DNA sequence: TGCGCCAGCAGCTTGGAGGGACAGAGGACCCAGTACTTC.

This clonotype was seen repeatedly, ten times or more. Written as DNA, the CDR3 is TGTGCCAGCAGCGGCGGGACGGGCAACACTGAAGCTTTCTTT. Its protein is CASSGGTGNTEAFF. The chain is built from TRBV7-8 and TRBJ1-1; possible D gene TRBD1, 5 bases. V was pared by 5 bases and J by 2 bases, with 12 bases between. The CDR3 loop spans 14 amino acids. Germline CDR1 reads SGHVS; CDR2 reads FQNEAQ.

The genes are TRBV12-3 or TRBV12-4 and TRBJ2-1; no clear D gene. CDR3 length: 11 amino acids. Deletions cut 5 bases from V and 8 bases from J, with 7 bases between. The CDR3 coding sequence is TGTGCCAGCAGTATAGGCCATGAGCAGTTCTTC. Translated: CASSIGHEQFF.

This clonotype has ten or more counts. The rearrangement links TRBV7-8 to TRBJ2-5; D unclear. Trimming shortened V by 1 base and J by 0 bases, and 3 bases separated the two germline ends. In germline, CDR1 is SGHVS, CDR2 FQNEAQ. The CDR3 sequence is 13 residues long. The CDR3: CASSLVHQETQYF. The CDR3 DNA follows: TGTGCCAGCAGCTTAGTACACCAAGAGACCCAGTACTTC. Full variable domain (rest looked up from reference TRBV7-8 and TRBJ2-5): GAGVSQSPRYKVAKRGQDVALRCDPISGHVSLFWYQQALGQGPEFLTYFQNEAQLDKSGLPSDRFFAERPEGSVSTLKIQRTQQEDSAVYLCASSLVHQETQYFGPGTRLLVL.

Notes on this clonotype: Given a much more abundant clone one base away, this may be a read error. The chain carries TRBV7-8 and TRBJ2-5, with 7 positions matching TRBD1. V trimming: 2 bases; J trimming: 6 bases; junction bases outside the gene matches: 9. The CDR3 contains 15 residues. CDR1 SGHVS and CDR2 FQNEAQ come from the germline V gene. CDR3 loop: CASSLRSGQQKTQYF. DNA of the CDR3: TGTGCCAGCAGCTTAAGGTCGGGACAGCAAAAGACCCAGTACTTC.

This clonotype has more than one count but fewer than ten. The chain combines TRBV29-1 with TRBJ2-7; TRBD2 is a possible D gene (6 bases). Trimming left V 5 bases short and J 2 bases short, with 13 bases between. The CDR3 totals 13 residues. Germline V gives CDR1 SQVTM, CDR2 ANQGSEA. This chain's CDR3 is CSVSGTVTYEQYF. The DNA of the CDR3 is TGCAGCGTTTCCGGGACTGTCACCTACGAGCAGTACTTC.

Only a few counts were recorded for this clonotype. This chain connects TRBV11-2 to TRBJ1-4; 8 nucleotides match TRBD1. CDR1 and CDR2 from the germline V gene are SGHAT and FQNNGV. The CDR3 contains 14 residues. The trim removed 6 bases at V and 7 bases at J, leaving 7 bases unmatched. The CDR3 region is CASRGQGAVEKLFF. DNA for the CDR3: TGTGCCAGCAGGGGGCAGGGGGCCGTTGAAAAACTGTTTTTT.

The rearrangement uses TRBV5-6 and TRBJ2-5; unclear D gene. This CDR3 region has 13 residues. V was pared by 2 bases and J by 4 bases, with 9 bases between. Germline V gives CDR1 SGHDT, CDR2 YYEEEE. In DNA form, the CDR3 reads TGTGCCAGCAGCTTCGGCATCCCAGAGACCCAGTACTTC. Its protein is CASSFGIPETQYF.

This clonotype was counted only a few times. The J gene is TRBJ1-1, the V gene TRBV28; D gene uncertain. There are 13 residues in the CDR3. The germline V gene encodes CDR1 MDHEN and CDR2 SYDVKM. V lost 7 bases to trimming and J lost 3 bases, with 12 bases between them. CDR3 sequence reads: CASMSGWDTEAFF. DNA of the CDR3: TGTGCCAGCATGTCAGGTTGGGACACTGAAGCTTTCTTT.